These T cell receptor beta chains were read from a single sample in a study of sequential checkpoint blockade in melanoma. Using immunoSEQ multiplex PCR, the repertoire was profiled, and TCRdb retains in-frame clones only, with some absent. This table holds approximately 12,000 clones, around 67% found once. The material sequenced was CD8+ T cells sorted from blood (inferred from file names), taken from a patient given nivolumab and ipilimumab in sequence. These TCRs come from a human donor with melanoma. Each CDR3 is given with its conserved first and last residue.

J gene,V gene,CDR3 protein
TRBJ2-3,TRBV13,CASSSNRLAEYTDTQYF
NA,TRBV19,CASSRTGKNEQFF
TRBJ2-7,TRBV28,CASSFRLAPTYEQYF
TRBJ1-1,TRBV4-1,CASSLRVGNTEAFF
TRBJ2-1,TRBV19,CASIEGAGSHNEQFF
TRBJ2-7,TRBV5-1,CASSWIRTSGSDEQYF
TRBJ2-3,TRBV27,CASSLAAGAVDTQYF
TRBJ1-3,TRBV4-3,CASSQGVAGNTIYF
TRBJ2-7,TRBV4-3,CASSQGTGASSYEQYF
TRBJ2-7,TRBV5-8,CASSLDPDINYEQYF
TRBJ1-2,TRBV4-2,CASSEQWGTGDYGYTF
TRBJ2-1,TRBV6-5,CASSSTSDEQFF
TRBJ2-1,TRBV19,CASSIDPTGTVNEQFF
TRBJ2-7,TRBV6-5,CASTSSGTVIHEQYF
TRBJ2-7,TRBV5-6,CASSSSGRAWYEQYF
TRBJ2-7,TRBV28,CASSLAGRPYEQYF
TRBJ2-1,TRBV7-8,CASSRSGSPYNEQFF
TRBJ1-6,TRBV27,CASSFTGGGSPLHF
TRBJ2-7,TRBV28,CASSPRQGAGYEQYF
TRBJ2-7,TRBV28,CASSSIVPMHEQYF
TRBJ2-2,TRBV5-4,CASSLPGAAGELFF